These T cell receptor beta chains were read from a single sample in a study of blood T cell repertoires in COVID-19. Assay used: immunoSEQ multiplex PCR; TCRdb lists only in-frame clones, some missing. The sample lists 400,000 to 450,000 clones; 80% to 90% were seen once. Source material: PBMCs or T cells enriched from blood (not recorded which). The source is a man aged 25-40 years who had recovered from COVID-19. Both conserved end residues are part of each CDR3. A D gene is named only where the DNA matches it firmly. Only some rows state a clone size, as once, few, many or a class for expanded clones.

TRBD1 | TRBJ1-2 | 14 | NA | TRBV3-1/TRBV3-2 | CASSSKDRGSGYTF | TGTGCCAGCAGCTCCAAAGACAGGGGTAGCGGCTACACCTTC
TRBD1 | TRBJ2-1 | 16 | NA | TRBV5-4 | CASSPGGTGGLNEQFF | TGTGCCAGCAGCCCGGGCGGGACAGGGGGTTTGAATGAGCAGTTCTTC
NA | TRBJ1-1 | 15 | NA | TRBV4-1 | CASSPKQSPNTEAFF | TGCGCCAGCAGCCCCAAACAGAGCCCGAACACTGAAGCTTTCTTT
NA | TRBJ2-7 | 16 | NA | TRBV11-2 | CASSLLTGRIPYEQYF | TGTGCCAGCAGCTTACTAACAGGGCGGATCCCCTACGAGCAGTACTTC
TRBD2 | TRBJ2-7 | 16 | few | TRBV10-1 | CASSESTSGRLYEQYF | TGCGCCAGCAGTGAGTCGACTAGCGGGAGGCTCTACGAGCAGTACTTC
TRBD1 | TRBJ1-1 | 15 | NA | TRBV5-1 | CASSLKGTVNTEAFF | TGCGCCAGCAGCTTGAAAGGGACAGTGAACACTGAAGCTTTCTTT
TRBD1 | TRBJ2-7 | 15 | NA | TRBV7-2 | CASSSPMGQGGEQYF | TGTGCCAGCAGCTCACCAATGGGACAGGGCGGCGAGCAGTACTTC
TRBD2 | TRBJ2-5 | 13 | NA | TRBV5-6 | CASSLERTSGNNF | TGTGCCAGCAGCTTGGAGAGGACTAGCGGGAACAACTTC
TRBD1 | TRBJ1-6 | 15 | NA | TRBV28 | CASSHGQGVRSPLHF | TGTGCCAGCAGTCACGGACAGGGAGTCCGATCACCCCTCCACTTT
TRBD2 | TRBJ2-3 | 16 | NA | TRBV6-4 | CASSVDPGLVTDTQYF | TGTGCCAGCAGTGTTGACCCGGGACTAGTCACAGATACGCAGTATTTT
TRBD2 | TRBJ2-1 | 19 | NA | TRBV5-1 | CASSLRVAGERFSYNEQFF | TGCGCCAGCAGCTTGAGAGTAGCGGGAGAGAGGTTCTCCTACAATGAGCAGTTCTTC
TRBD2 | TRBJ2-7 | 15 | NA | TRBV30 | CAWSEGTSGFYEQYF | TGTGCCTGGAGTGAGGGGACTAGCGGATTCTACGAGCAGTACTTC
NA | TRBJ1-2 | 15 | once | TRBV19 | CASSTTSGSAYGYTF | TGTGCCAGTAGTACGACCTCAGGGTCGGCCTATGGCTACACCTTC
NA | TRBJ1-1 | 13 | NA | TRBV7-6 | CASSLALGGEAFF | TGTGCCAGCAGCTTAGCCCTGGGGGGGGAAGCTTTCTTT
TRBD2 | TRBJ2-7 | 15 | NA | TRBV25-1 | CASSHTGGGTYEQYF | TGTGCCAGCAGTCATACCGGCGGGGGGACCTACGAGCAGTACTTC
NA | TRBJ2-3 | 16 | NA | TRBV7-9 | CASSFSDVRHTDTQYF | TGTGCCAGCAGCTTTAGTGATGTGAGACACACAGATACGCAGTATTTT
NA | TRBJ1-4 | 14 | NA | TRBV28 | CASTLVGTNEKLFF | TGTGCCAGCACCCTAGTCGGAACTAATGAAAAACTGTTTTTT
NA | TRBJ1-2 | 13 | NA | TRBV6-5 | CASKNRAGDGYTF | TGTGCCAGCAAAAACAGGGCTGGCGATGGCTACACCTTC